These 25 T cell receptor beta chains originate from one sample sequenced in a study of identical twins. Each CDR3 protein is one row after TCRdb ran MiXCR on the 5' RACE reads. The sample lists under 300,000 distinct CDR3 sequences, over 11% occurring once. The sequencing input was memory (CD45RO+) T cells sorted from blood. The source of these receptors is a woman younger than 30 in good health.

This clonotype has a handful of counts. The rearrangement joins TRBV29-1 to TRBJ1-1, with D possibly being TRBD1 (6 bases). This CDR3 comprises 13 residues. Trimming shortened V by 2 bases and J by 7 bases, and 14 bases separated the two germline ends. Germline V lookup: CDR1 SQVTM, CDR2 ANQGSEA. CDR3 sequence (DNA): TGCAGCGTTGAAAACAGGGTGACCTATGAAGCTTTCTTT. Translation: CSVENRVTYEAFF.

The V call is TRBV20-1, the J call TRBJ2-4, with TRBD2 matching over 10 bases. Germline CDR1 is DFQATT and CDR2 is SNEGSKA (reference sequence). The CDR3 runs to 19 residues. V trimming: 5 bases; J trimming: 0 bases; junction bases outside the gene matches: 16. The CDR3 nucleotides are TGCAGTGCTTCCGCCCCCCGGGGAGCGGGAGGGCTAGCCAAAAACATTCAGTACTTC. It is translated as CSASAPRGAGGLAKNIQYF.

V gene TRBV20-1 combines with J gene TRBJ1-4; the D gene is possibly TRBD1 (6 bases). The CDR3 is 13 residues long. Trimming stripped 0 bases from V and 8 bases from J, with 10 bases between. CDR1 and CDR2 from the germline V gene are DFQATT and SNEGSKA (reference sequence). The CDR3 reads CSAREGQIEKLFF. In DNA, the CDR3 is TGCAGTGCTAGAGAGGGACAAATAGAAAAACTGTTTTTT.

The chain combines TRBV5-1 with TRBJ2-3, with no clear D. The length of the CDR3 is 14 residues. In germline, CDR1 is SGHRS, CDR2 YFSETQ. Trimming stripped 3 bases from V and 0 bases from J, with 8 bases between. CDR3 sequence reads: CASSSWESTDTQYF. CDR3 DNA sequence: TGCGCCAGCAGCTCTTGGGAAAGCACAGATACGCAGTATTTT.

This clonotype was counted between two and nine times. The rearrangement joins TRBV6-5 to TRBJ2-7, with 9 bases lining up with TRBD1. CDR1 is MNHEY and CDR2 is SVGAGI in the germline V gene. The CDR3 runs 15 residues. V lost 4 bases and J lost 2; bases outside the gene matches: 6. CDR3 loop: CASSWAGTGPYEQYF. Written as DNA, the CDR3 is TGTGCCAGCAGTTGGGCGGGGACAGGGCCCTACGAGCAGTACTTC.

This clonotype has just a few counts. V is TRBV7-3 and J is TRBJ1-1; possible D gene TRBD1, 5 bases. The CDR3 runs 13 residues. V shed 5 bases and J shed 4 bases, with 11 bases lying between them. The V gene's germline CDR1 is SGHTA and CDR2 FQGTGA. The CDR3 spells CASSAGMSTEAFF. The CDR3 DNA reads TGTGCCAGCAGCGCAGGGATGAGCACTGAAGCTTTCTTT.

This clonotype was seen more than once but under ten times. The gene calls are TRBV29-1 and TRBJ1-2; D is ambiguous. The CDR3 extends over 12 amino acids. Deletions cut 3 bases from V and 8 bases from J, with 13 bases between. Germline V gene data show CDR1 as SQVTM and CDR2 as ANQGSEA. CDR3 DNA sequence: TGCAGCGTTGATACCTACGGAAGGGGCTACACCTTC. Translation: CSVDTYGRGYTF. Full variable domain (remainder filled in from reference TRBV29-1 and TRBJ1-2): SAVISQKPSRDICQRGTSLTIQCQVDSQVTMMFWYRQQPGQSLTLIATANQGSEATYESGFVIDKFPISRPNLTFSTLTVSNMSPEDSSIYLCSVDTYGRGYTFGSGTRLTVV.

This clonotype was recorded a few times. The chain is built from TRBV12-3 or TRBV12-4 and TRBJ2-5; TRBD1 matches at 8 bases. Losses at the gene ends were 6 bases for V and 4 bases for J; bases not matched to a gene: 13. The CDR3 extends over 16 amino acids. The CDR3, as DNA: TGTGCCAGCAGCCATTCTCGGACAGGGAAGGTAGAGACCCAGTACTTC. Encoded protein: CASSHSRTGKVETQYF.

This clonotype showed up many times. The chain carries TRBV7-2 and TRBJ1-6, with unresolved D. The CDR3 runs to 12 residues. V was clipped by 3 bases and J by 11 bases, with 8 bases between them. Germline CDR1 is SGHTA and CDR2 is FQGNSA. CDR3 sequence: CASSLPRAPLHF. CDR3 sequence (DNA): TGTGCCAGCAGCTTGCCACGGGCACCCCTCCACTTT.

Ten or more counts support this clonotype. The chain has TRBV5-1 and TRBJ2-3, with D hard to call. The germline V and J ends were trimmed by 4 bases and 0 bases, with 12 bases remaining between them. This CDR3 is 15 amino acids long. The V gene's germline CDR1 is SGHRS and CDR2 YFSETQ. The CDR3 coding sequence is TGCGCCAGCAGCGCCCAGGATCCTAGCACAGATACGCAGTATTTT. This translates into CASSAQDPSTDTQYF.

This chain uses TRBV20-1 with TRBJ2-3; possibly TRBD2 for D (6 bases). CDR1 and CDR2 (germline): DFQATT, SNEGSKA (reference sequence). V dropped 0 bases and J dropped 10 bases, with 11 bases sitting between them. The CDR3 totals 12 residues. The CDR3 loop is CSARDNGGPQYF. Here the CDR3 DNA reads TGCAGTGCTAGAGATAACGGGGGTCCGCAGTATTTT.

The V call is TRBV9, the J call TRBJ2-3; tentatively, D is TRBD1 (6 bases). Trimming took 7 bases from V and 0 from J, leaving 12 bases between them. From germline, CDR1 is SGDLS and CDR2 YYNGEE. The CDR3 extends over 14 amino acids. CDR3 sequence: CASAGQTSTDTQYF. The CDR3, as DNA: TGTGCCAGCGCCGGACAGACTAGCACAGATACGCAGTATTTT. The full variable domain, its missing parts supplied by reference TRBV9 and TRBJ2-3, is DSGVTQTPKHLITATGQRVTLRCSPRSGDLSVYWYQQSLDQGLQFLIQYYNGEERAKGNILERFSAQQFPDLHSELNLSSLELGDSALYFCASAGQTSTDTQYFGPGTRLTVL.

V and J are TRBV14 and TRBJ2-7, with TRBD2 matching 11 bases. Trimming at V came to 4 bases and at J to 7 bases, leaving 9 bases not matched to a gene. Germline CDR1 SGHDN, CDR2 FVKESK. CDR3 length: 15 amino acids. This chain's CDR3 is CASSPALAGGPEQYF. The CDR3 bases are TGTGCCAGCAGCCCTGCCCTAGCGGGAGGCCCGGAGCAGTACTTC.

There are many counts of this clonotype. This chain joins TRBV12-3 or TRBV12-4 and TRBJ2-3; D remains ambiguous. The V gene lost 8 bases and the J gene lost 4 bases, with 16 bases spanning the gap. CDR3 size: 14 residues. The CDR3 nucleotides are TGTGCCAGCGCCGGAGTTGTCATCGCAGATACGCAGTATTTT. This codes for CASAGVVIADTQYF.

There are many counts of this clonotype. The V call is TRBV4-1, the J call TRBJ2-7; 10 positions agree with TRBD2. The V gene's germline CDR1 is MGHRA and CDR2 YSYEKL. This CDR3 contains 16 residues. V dropped 2 bases and J dropped 0; count of bases not matched to a gene: 4. The CDR3 loop is CASSQSSSGSSYEQYF. The CDR3 DNA reads TGCGCCAGCAGCCAAAGTTCTAGCGGGAGCTCCTACGAGCAGTACTTC.

This rearrangement joins TRBV20-1 to TRBJ2-6; D might be TRBD1 (5 bases). Germline assignment: CDR1 DFQATT and CDR2 SNEGSKA (reference sequence). V shed 3 bases and J shed 0 bases, with 9 bases lying between them. The CDR3 has 15 amino acids. CDR3 sequence reads: CSASQGSSGANVLTF. The CDR3 DNA reads TGCAGTGCTAGTCAGGGAAGCTCTGGGGCCAACGTCCTGACTTTC.

This clonotype was seen repeatedly, ten times or more. The V gene is TRBV10-3, the J gene TRBJ2-1; tentatively, D is TRBD2 (5 bases). There are 12 residues in the CDR3. Trimming took 5 bases from V and 7 from J, leaving 9 bases between them. Germline V gene sequence: CDR1 ENHRY, CDR2 SYGVKD. The CDR3 region has the DNA TGTGCCATCAGTCCTAGGGAGAATGAGCAGTTCTTC. This gives the protein CAISPRENEQFF.

In this sample, this clonotype turned up a few times. The chain combines TRBV7-9 with TRBJ1-2; D might be TRBD1 (5 bases). Germline CDR1 is SEHNR and CDR2 is FQNEAQ (reference sequence). This CDR3 is 13 amino acids long. V was pared by 2 bases and J by 5 bases, with 9 bases between. This chain's CDR3 is CASSLLEGYGYTF. CDR3 DNA: TGTGCCAGCAGCTTATTGGAGGGGTATGGCTACACCTTC.

This clonotype occurred a few times. The chain has TRBV5-1 and TRBJ2-3; 9 positions match TRBD2. Germline CDR1 SGHRS, CDR2 YFSETQ. Germline trimming cut 7 bases from V and 5 bases from J; bases unmatched to any gene: 11. The CDR3 has 15 residues. DNA for the CDR3: TGCGCCAGCTGGATGATGGCGGGGGGGAGAGATACGCAGTATTTT. Translation gives CASWMMAGGRDTQYF. The full variable domain, with the rest looked up from reference TRBV5-1 and TRBJ2-3, is KAGVTQTPRYLIKTRGQQVTLSCSPISGHRSVSWYQQTPGQGLQFLFEYFSETQRNKGNFPGRFSGRQFSNSRSEMNVSTLELGDSALYLCASWMMAGGRDTQYFGPGTRLTVL.

This clonotype has ten or more counts. J is TRBJ1-1 and V is TRBV5-8; D not certain. Germline lookup yields CDR1 SGHTS and CDR2 YDEGEE. V shed 1 base and J shed 4 bases, with 11 bases lying between them. The CDR3 spans 14 residues. CDR3 sequence (DNA): TGTGCCAGCAGCTTGAGGGTGAGGAGCACTGAAGCTTTCTTT. This encodes CASSLRVRSTEAFF.

The V call is TRBV6-6, the J call TRBJ1-2; no firm D call. Trimming shortened V by 2 bases and J by 3 bases, and 7 bases separated the two germline ends. CDR3 length equals 13 residues. Germline CDR1 reads MNHNY; CDR2 reads SVGAGI (reference sequence). CDR3 sequence reads: CASSYRVDYGYTF. CDR3 DNA sequence: TGTGCCAGCAGTTACAGGGTTGACTATGGCTACACCTTC.

This clonotype came up a few times. The chain uses TRBV29-1 and TRBJ2-3, with TRBD1 matching over 10 bases. The germline gives CDR1 SQVTM, CDR2 ANQGSEA. The junction had 10 bases not matched to a gene; V was cut back by 0 bases and J by 4 bases. CDR3 length: 17 residues. CDR3 bases: TGCAGCGTTGAAGACCTTAACGGGACAGGGGTTCCAGATACGCAGTATTTT. Translated: CSVEDLNGTGVPDTQYF.

The table lists this clonotype with a few counts. This rearrangement joins TRBV5-6 to TRBJ1-1; 9 bases align to TRBD1. This CDR3 has 17 amino acids. The J segment lost 6 bases and the V segment lost 5 bases, leaving 17 bases of the junction unmatched. In germline, CDR1 is SGHDT, CDR2 YYEEEE. The chain's CDR3 is CASRLLSTGQGLPEAFF. The CDR3, as DNA: TGTGCCAGCAGATTACTCTCAACGGGACAGGGATTACCTGAAGCTTTCTTT.

The chain combines TRBV3-1 with TRBJ2-1; D is uncertain. This CDR3 is 13 amino acids long. V shed 8 bases and J shed 1 base, with 9 bases lying between them. CDR1 is LGHDT, CDR2 YNNKEL, per germline (reference sequence). The CDR3 coding sequence is TGTGCCAGCGGATTACGTTCCTACAATGAGCAGTTCTTC. Translated, it gives CASGLRSYNEQFF.

The chain is built from TRBV6-1 and TRBJ2-1; D gene unclear. The CDR3 covers 15 residues. The V end lost 6 bases, the J end lost 8 bases, and 20 bases lay between the germline ends. Germline CDR1 is MNHNS and CDR2 is SASEGT. The CDR3 bases are TGTGCCAGCAGCGCCCGGAGAGGACCCTTCCATGAGCAGTTCTTC. It encodes CASSARRGPFHEQFF.